Below are 30 T cell receptor beta chains sequenced from a single sample in a study of blood T cell repertoires in COVID-19. Clones were read by immunoSEQ multiplex PCR, and TCRdb kept only the in-frame ones, dropping some. The sample has roughly 200,000 clones, 75% to 90% seen once. Sequenced sample: peripheral blood. These receptor sequences come from a woman aged 55-69 years with acute or convalescent COVID-19.

The V gene is TRBV19, the J gene TRBJ1-1; D is undetermined. The CDR3 runs to 12 residues. V was pared by 6 bases and J by 6 bases, with 11 bases between. Germline V gives CDR1 LNHDA, CDR2 SQIVND (reference sequence). The CDR3 protein is CASSVRGSEAFF. The DNA of the CDR3 is TGTGCCAGTAGCGTACGGGGATCTGAAGCTTTCTTT.

The V gene is TRBV7-9, the J gene TRBJ1-2; D gene ambiguous. The CDR3 is 14 residues long. The V gene's germline CDR1 is SEHNR and CDR2 FQNEAQ (reference sequence). V gave up 1 base and J gave up 5 bases, with 11 bases separating them. The DNA of the CDR3 is TGTGCCAGCAGCTTAGATACAGCCCATTATGGCTACACCTTC. It specifies CASSLDTAHYGYTF.

This chain uses TRBV27 with TRBJ1-1; the D gene is possibly TRBD1 (5 bases). The CDR3 is 13 residues long. With 2 bases removed from V and 5 bases from J, the gap between germline ends came to 9 bases. The germline V gene has CDR1 MNHEY and CDR2 SMNVEV (reference sequence). CDR3 sequence: CASSLRGGTEAFF. DNA for the CDR3: TGTGCCAGCAGTTTAAGGGGAGGGACTGAAGCTTTCTTT.

The rearrangement links TRBV5-4 to TRBJ2-2; 7 nucleotides match TRBD2. The CDR3 loop spans 15 amino acids. J was trimmed by 1 base and V by 0 bases; bases with no gene match: 0. Germline V CDR1 and CDR2: SGHNT, YYREEE (reference sequence). CDR3 coding DNA: TGTGCCAGCAGCTTGGTAGCGGGGAACACCGGGGAGCTGTTTTTT. This codes for CASSLVAGNTGELFF.

The genes are TRBV11-1 and TRBJ1-1; D remains unclear. This CDR3 region has 13 residues. Trimming took 2 bases from V and 1 from J, leaving 5 bases between them. The V gene's germline CDR1 is SGHAT and CDR2 FQDESV (reference sequence). CDR3 nucleotide sequence: TGTGCCAGCAGCTTATCTAAGAACACTGAAGCTTTCTTT. Translating it yields CASSLSKNTEAFF.

The chain joins TRBV5-4 to TRBJ2-5; 8 nucleotides align to TRBD2. The V gene end was trimmed by 1 base and the J gene end by 9 bases; junction bases not matched to a gene: 11. This CDR3 is built from 15 residues. Germline loops: CDR1 SGHNT, CDR2 YYREEE (reference sequence). Written as DNA, the CDR3 is TGTGCCAGCAGCTTGTCCGGGACTAGTCTTAGGGCCCAGTACTTC. It translates to CASSLSGTSLRAQYF.

This clone was observed once. The CDR3 loop is CASSNFGPLATSYNEQFF. CDR3 bases: TGTGCCAGCAGCAATTTTGGACCTCTAGCGACCTCCTACAATGAGCAGTTCTTC. The V gene is TRBV11-3, the J gene TRBJ2-1; maybe TRBD2 (6 bases). V was clipped by 5 bases and J by 0 bases, with 20 bases between them. This CDR3 has 18 residues. The V gene's germline CDR1 is SGHNT and CDR2 YENEEA. The variable domain in full, completed from reference TRBV11-3 and TRBJ2-1, reads EAGVVQSPRYKIIEKKQPVAFWCNPISGHNTLYWYLQNLGQGPELLIRYENEEAVDDSQLPKDRFSAERLKGVDSTLKIQPAELGDSAVYLCASSNFGPLATSYNEQFFGPGTRLTVL.

V is TRBV7-8 and J is TRBJ2-5, with 11 nucleotides matching TRBD2. With 5 bases clipped from V and 2 bases from J, the junction kept 4 bases outside the gene matches. CDR1 and CDR2 from the germline V gene are SGHVS and FQNEAQ. The CDR3 runs 15 residues. DNA of the CDR3: TGTGCCAGCAGCACGACTAGCGGGGCACAAGAGACCCAGTACTTC. As protein: CASSTTSGAQETQYF.

The V and J genes are TRBV19 and TRBJ2-5; 10 nucleotides agree with TRBD2. The CDR3 consists of 16 residues. Germline V gene data show CDR1 as LNHDA and CDR2 as SQIVND (reference sequence). V lost 5 bases and J lost 4; bases outside the gene matches: 10. The CDR3 DNA reads TGTGCCAGTAGTCAGCCCCTTACTAGCGGGACAGAGACCCAGTACTTC. As protein: CASSQPLTSGTETQYF. Supplemented by reference TRBV19 and TRBJ2-5, the full variable domain reads DGGITQSPKYLFRKEGQNVTLSCEQNLNHDAMYWYRQDPGQGLRLIYYSQIVNDFQKGDIAEGYSVSREKKESFPLTVTSAQKNPTAFYLCASSQPLTSGTETQYFGPGTRLLVL.

V is TRBV7-9 and J is TRBJ1-3; the D gene is possibly TRBD1 (5 bases). CDR1 is SEHNR, CDR2 FQNEAQ, per germline (reference sequence). The ends were cut back, 4 bases at V and 2 bases at J, with 15 bases in the middle. The CDR3 is 16 residues long. The CDR3, as DNA: TGTGCCAGCAGCTCGACTAGGGGAGCCGCTGGAAACACCATATATTTT. Translated, it gives CASSSTRGAAGNTIYF. The full variable domain, rest sourced from reference TRBV7-9 and TRBJ1-3, is DTGVSQNPRHKITKRGQNVTFRCDPISEHNRLYWYRQTLGQGPEFLTYFQNEAQLEKSRLLSDRFSAERPKGSFSTLEIQRTEQGDSAMYLCASSSTRGAAGNTIYFGEGSWLTVV.

V and J are TRBV11-3 and TRBJ1-1, with a weak D call TRBD1 (6 bases). Per germline, CDR1 SGHNT and CDR2 YENEEA. The germline V and J ends were trimmed by 3 bases and 4 bases, with 18 bases remaining between them. The CDR3 extends over 16 amino acids. CDR3 protein: CASSFGRDNKITEAFF. As DNA, the CDR3 is TGTGCCAGCAGCTTCGGGAGGGACAACAAGATCACTGAAGCTTTCTTT.

V and J are TRBV7-8 and TRBJ2-7, with 16 bases matching TRBD2. After removal of 3 bases from V and 2 bases from J, the junction contained 4 bases not matched to a gene. The CDR3 is 17 amino acids. Germline V gene data show CDR1 as SGHVS and CDR2 as FQNEAQ. The CDR3 bases are TGTGCCAGCAGCTTGGGACTAGCGGGAGGGGTCCCCTACGAGCAGTACGTC. This codes for CASSLGLAGGVPYEQYV.

J is TRBJ2-3 and V is TRBV19; 11 nucleotides match TRBD2. CDR3 length equals 15 residues. The germline V gene has CDR1 LNHDA and CDR2 SQIVND (reference sequence). With V trimmed by 2 bases and J by 6 bases, 4 bases remained unmatched. The CDR3 DNA reads as TGTGCCAGTAGTATAAGTAGCGGGAGGGCGGATACGCAGTATTTT. It translates to CASSISSGRADTQYF. Complete variable domain (other parts from reference TRBV19 and TRBJ2-3): DGGITQSPKYLFRKEGQNVTLSCEQNLNHDAMYWYRQDPGQGLRLIYYSQIVNDFQKGDIAEGYSVSREKKESFPLTVTSAQKNPTAFYLCASSISSGRADTQYFGPGTRLTVL.

CDR3 residues: CASSHAGSQETQYF. The CDR3 DNA reads as TGTGCCAGCAGCCATGCCGGGTCCCAAGAGACCCAGTACTTC. The rearrangement links TRBV4-2 to TRBJ2-5; D ambiguous. The CDR3 has 14 amino acids. V lost 3 bases and J lost 1, with 9 bases in between. CDR1 is LGHNA and CDR2 is YNFKEQ in the germline V gene.

The V and J genes are TRBV30 and TRBJ1-4; TRBD1 matches 8 bases. Germline values: CDR1 GTSNPN, CDR2 SVGIG (reference sequence). Trimming at V came to 3 bases and at J to 5 bases, leaving 11 bases not matched to a gene. This CDR3 has 16 amino acids. The CDR3 DNA follows: TGTGCCTGGAGCCACACCGACAGGGGAGGGAATGAAAAACTGTTTTTT. It translates to CAWSHTDRGGNEKLFF.

The chain has TRBV3-1 (or the pseudogene TRBV3-2) and TRBJ2-2, with a tentative D call TRBD2 (6 bases). The CDR3 length is 14 residues. The V gene lost 5 bases and the J gene lost 5 bases, with 12 bases spanning the gap. Germline V gives CDR1 LGHDT, CDR2 YNNKEL (reference sequence). Here the CDR3 reads CASSYSSETGELFF. In DNA form, the CDR3 reads TGTGCCAGCAGCTATTCTAGCGAGACCGGGGAGCTGTTTTTT.

V is TRBV6-6 and J is TRBJ2-3, with 9 bases identical to TRBD1. CDR1 is MNHNY and CDR2 is SVGAGI in the germline V gene (reference sequence). The CDR3 has 15 residues. J gave up 5 bases and V 2 bases, and 5 bases lay outside the gene matches. CDR3 sequence reads: CASSYPGTGIDTQYF. CDR3 nucleotide sequence: TGTGCCAGCAGTTACCCCGGGACAGGGATAGATACGCAGTATTTT.

This chain links TRBV19 with TRBJ1-5; TRBD1 is a possible D gene (5 bases). Trimming removed 3 bases at V and 4 bases at J, with 16 bases between. In germline, CDR1 is LNHDA, CDR2 SQIVND (reference sequence). This CDR3 region has 16 residues. The CDR3 DNA sequence: TGTGCCAGTAGTATCGCCAGCAGGGTAGGGAATCAGCCCCAGCATTTT. Encoded protein: CASSIASRVGNQPQHF.

The genes are TRBV7-2 and TRBJ1-2; TRBD1 agrees at 9 bases. From germline, CDR1 is SGHTA and CDR2 FQGNSA. The trim removed 4 bases at V and 8 bases at J, leaving 11 bases unmatched. The CDR3 runs 15 residues. The CDR3 DNA reads as TGTGCCAGCAGCTCACCAGGAAGGACAGGGGAAGGCTACACCTTC. Protein product: CASSSPGRTGEGYTF.

This clone was detected only a few times. The chain employs TRBV7-8 and TRBJ2-2; D not certain. Trimming left V 5 bases short and J 5 bases short, with 9 bases between. CDR1 is SGHVS, CDR2 FQNEAQ, per germline. The length of the CDR3 is 13 residues. The chain's CDR3 is CASSPSRTGELFF. CDR3 bases: TGTGCCAGCAGCCCCTCCCGTACCGGGGAGCTGTTTTTT.

The rearrangement uses TRBV9 and TRBJ2-2; 10 bases fit TRBD1. After removal of 0 bases from V and 10 bases from J, the junction contained 9 bases not matched to a gene. Germline CDR1 is SGDLS and CDR2 is YYNGEE. The CDR3 sequence is 16 residues long. CDR3 nucleotide sequence: TGTGCCAGCAGCGTAGCGACCGGGACAGGGGTAAAGGAGCTGTTTTTT. This encodes CASSVATGTGVKELFF.

In its sample, this clone was seen once. The rearrangement joins TRBV3-1 (or the pseudogene TRBV3-2) to TRBJ1-4; possible D gene TRBD1, 5 bases. The ends were cut back, 4 bases at V and 13 bases at J, with 13 bases in the middle. The CDR3 is made up of 12 amino acids. Germline CDR1 and CDR2: LGHDT and YNNKEL (reference sequence). CDR3 amino acids: CASSPSSDRLFF. The CDR3, as DNA: TGTGCCAGCAGCCCCTCCTCAGACAGACTGTTTTTT.

CDR3 loop: CASSLGLANEQFF. The CDR3 nucleotides read TGTGCCAGCAGCCTAGGACTAGCGAACGAGCAGTTCTTC. The genes are TRBV11-3 and TRBJ2-1, with 9 bases lining up with TRBD2. V shed 5 bases, J shed 10 bases, and the junction held 6 bases outside the gene matches. The CDR3 contains 13 residues. Germline V gene lookup returns CDR1 SGHNT and CDR2 YENEEA.

This clone was detected only once. The chain employs TRBV6-1 and TRBJ2-2; D remains ambiguous. The length of the CDR3 is 15 residues. V was clipped by 0 bases and J by 1 base, with 6 bases between them. Germline V lookup: CDR1 MNHNS, CDR2 SASEGT. The CDR3 bases are TGTGCCAGCAGTGAAGCAGTGAGGAACACCGGGGAGCTGTTTTTT. Translated, it gives CASSEAVRNTGELFF.

V gene TRBV7-9 combines with J gene TRBJ2-3, with TRBD2 identical over 14 bases. V lost 5 bases, J lost 4 bases, and 5 bases stayed unmatched. The CDR3 is made up of 16 amino acids. The germline V gene encodes CDR1 SEHNR and CDR2 FQNEAQ (reference sequence). The CDR3 reads CASSPSGLAGADTQYF. The CDR3 bases are TGTGCCAGCAGCCCCTCGGGACTAGCGGGAGCAGATACGCAGTATTTT.

Only one count was recorded for this clone. The V gene is TRBV6-5, the J gene TRBJ1-4; the D gene is possibly TRBD1 (6 bases). The CDR3 is 13 residues long. Germline CDR1 reads MNHEY; CDR2 reads SVGAGI. The V gene lost 11 bases and the J gene lost 0 bases, with 10 bases spanning the gap. The CDR3 DNA reads TGTGCCGGACAGTTATCAACTAATGAAAAACTGTTTTTT. Protein sequence: CAGQLSTNEKLFF.

The chain uses TRBV12-3 or TRBV12-4 and TRBJ1-1; D unresolved. This CDR3 is built from 13 residues. Trimming pared 5 bases from V and 0 bases from J, leaving 7 bases between. The CDR3 DNA follows: TGTGCCAGCAGTGGGGAGATGAACACTGAAGCTTTCTTT. Amino acid sequence: CASSGEMNTEAFF.

The rearrangement joins TRBV20-1 to TRBJ2-1; no firm D call. The V and J ends lost 3 bases and 8 bases respectively, with 20 bases between them. CDR1 and CDR2 from the germline V gene are DFQATT and SNEGSKA (reference sequence). This CDR3 region has 15 residues. The CDR3 loop reads CSASPLGSLTYEQFF. CDR3 DNA: TGCAGTGCTAGTCCTCTAGGTTCCCTTACGTATGAGCAGTTCTTC.

The chain uses TRBV28 and TRBJ2-2; D may be TRBD1 (6 bases). Trimming removed 6 bases from V and 2 bases from J, with 13 bases in between. This CDR3 has 15 residues. Germline CDR1 and CDR2: MDHEN and SYDVKM. The CDR3 nucleotides read TGTGCCAGCAGCTCGGGACAAATTAACACCGGGGAGCTGTTTTTT. It translates to CASSSGQINTGELFF.

V usage is TRBV3-1 (or the pseudogene TRBV3-2) and J usage is TRBJ1-2, with 7 bases aligning to TRBD1. In germline, CDR1 is LGHDT, CDR2 YNNKEL (reference sequence). This CDR3 spans 13 amino acids. Trimming removed 1 base from V and 6 bases from J; junction bases left unmatched: 2. The CDR3 is CASSQVQGNGYTF. DNA of the CDR3: TGTGCCAGCAGCCAAGTACAGGGGAATGGCTACACCTTC.